This T cell receptor (beta chain) comes out of a study of T cell responses to AZD1222 COVID-19 vaccine. The protocol was immunoSEQ multiplex PCR, while the TCRdb copy is restricted to in-frame clones and leaves out a portion. Seen here are more than 85,000 clones, roughly 80% observed once, and the top ten hold about a sixth. About this clone itself: Its antigen remains unknown.

The CDR3 consists of 17 residues. Per germline, CDR1 SGHTA and CDR2 FQGNSA. V lost 5 bases to trimming and J lost 5 bases, with 19 bases between them. General study findings and limits: As reported, nearly half of all spike-specific TCRs target variant regions that are unmutated. Only 5 to 7 AZD1222 recipients tested seropositive at baseline.

V gene TRBV7-2 combines with J gene TRBJ1-6, with D hard to call. The receptor was isolated from an adult in good health. Source: peripheral blood, taken on day 0 of AZD1222 vaccination. Here the CDR3 reads CASSPINGGGDNSPLHF. CDR3 nucleotide sequence: TGTGCCAGCAGCCCTATTAATGGAGGTGGGGATAATTCACCCCTCCACTTT. The full variable domain, rest sourced from reference TRBV7-2 and TRBJ1-6, is GAGVSQSPSNKVTEKGKDVELRCDPISGHTALYWYRQSLGQGLEFLIYFQGNSAPDKSGLPSDRFSAERTGGSVSTLTIQRTQQEDSAVYLCASSPINGGGDNSPLHFGNGTRLTVT.